The table lists the clone carrying this T cell receptor beta chain with a few counts. The data derive from a study of cytomegalovirus exposure and HLA in healthy donors. The PCR made use of 60 Vbeta and 13 Jbeta primers. The assay was immunoSEQ multiplex PCR, and TCRdb's table has in-frame clones only and misses some. The sample yields about 120,000 clones, around 72% seen once. The sample consisted of PBMCs. This sequence originates from a man in his thirties or forties in good health and CMV-seronegative.

For the CDR3, the DNA is TGTGCCAGCAGCTTAGGGGGCGGGGGTTTTAGTGAGCAGTTCTTC. This translates into CASSLGGGGFSEQFF. The V gene is TRBV7-2, the J gene TRBJ2-1, with 7 nucleotides matching TRBD2. The CDR3 spans 15 residues. Trimming at V came to 1 base and at J to 9 bases, leaving 9 bases not matched to a gene. CDR1 and CDR2 (germline): SGHTA, FQGNSA. Filled out from reference TRBV7-2 and TRBJ2-1, the complete variable domain reads GAGVSQSPSNKVTEKGKDVELRCDPISGHTALYWYRQSLGQGLEFLIYFQGNSAPDKSGLPSDRFSAERTGGSVSTLTIQRTQQEDSAVYLCASSLGGGGFSEQFFGPGTRLTVL.